This entry lists 25 T cell receptor beta chains sequenced from one sample in a study of patients and donors after allogeneic stem cell transplantation. TCRdb itself ran the RT-PCR reads through MiXCR, one entry per CDR3 protein. The sample includes over 150,000 distinct CDR3 sequences, about 40% of them seen just once. Material for sequencing was blood, either unsorted or a sorted T cell fraction (not recorded which). Receptor source: a human donor who was either an allogeneic HSCT recipient or a stem cell or donor lymphocyte infusion donor (not recorded which). It is not recorded whose cells these are; they may come from a transplant donor.

This sequence joins TRBV15 and TRBJ2-7; perhaps D is TRBD1 or TRBD2 (5 bases each). This CDR3 has 15 amino acids. The ends were cut back, 6 bases at V and 1 base at J, with 16 bases in the middle. The germline gives CDR1 LNHNV, CDR2 YYDKDF (reference sequence). The CDR3 region is CATRGERSPSYEQYF. The CDR3 region has the DNA TGTGCCACCAGGGGGGAGCGATCACCTTCCTACGAGCAGTACTTC.

The V gene is TRBV5-6, the J gene TRBJ2-1; 8 bases align to TRBD2. Germline V gene sequence: CDR1 SGHDT, CDR2 YYEEEE. V lost 4 bases, J lost 8 bases, and 8 bases stayed unmatched. The CDR3 has 14 residues. Written as DNA, the CDR3 is TGTGCCAGCAGCCCTACCGCGGGGGGCTATGAGCAGTTCTTC. It codes for CASSPTAGGYEQFF.

J is TRBJ2-1 and V is TRBV28; TRBD2 might be the D (5 bases). CDR3 size: 11 residues. With 5 bases removed from V and 13 bases from J, the gap between germline ends came to 12 bases. The germline V gene has CDR1 MDHEN and CDR2 SYDVKM. Here the CDR3 DNA reads TGTGCCAGCAGTCCCCGGGGAATCCAGTTCTTC. Translating it yields CASSPRGIQFF.

This clonotype was seen more than once but under ten times. The rearrangement uses TRBV4-1 and TRBJ1-1; 9 bases fit TRBD1. The germline gives CDR1 MGHRA, CDR2 YSYEKL. The CDR3 has 10 amino acids. V lost 8 bases to trimming and J lost 10 bases; unmatched junction nucleotides: 2. CDR3 nucleotides: TGCGCCAGCGGGACAGGGCGAGCTTTCTTT. The encoded protein is CASGTGRAFF.

In regard to this clonotype: A much larger clone differs by one base, so this may be a read error. The rearrangement uses TRBV6-2 or TRBV6-3 and TRBJ2-5; unclear D gene. V was shortened by 2 bases and J by 5 bases, with 3 bases between the two germline ends. CDR3 size: 11 residues. Germline V gene lookup returns CDR1 MNHEY and CDR2 SVGEGT. CDR3 bases: TGTGCCAGCAGTTACGTGGAGACCCAGTACTTC. The encoded protein is CASSYVETQYF.

In its sample, this clonotype was seen a few times. This chain uses TRBV29-1 with TRBJ2-3; 7 bases align to TRBD2. Germline V lookup: CDR1 SQVTM, CDR2 ANQGSEA. The V segment lost 5 bases and the J segment 2 bases; nucleotides outside the gene matches: 7. The CDR3 runs 14 residues. Written as DNA, the CDR3 is TGCAGCGTTTATAGCGGGCGGGACACAGATACGCAGTATTTT. This codes for CSVYSGRDTDTQYF.

This clonotype was seen only a few times. CDR3 DNA: TGTGCCACCAGGGGACAGGGGTCTTCGCGAGAAAAACTGTTTTTT. Translated, it gives CATRGQGSSREKLFF. The chain couples TRBV15 to TRBJ1-4; 10 nucleotides line up with TRBD1. V gave up 6 bases and J gave up 8 bases; unmatched junction bases: 9. This CDR3 region has 15 residues. Looked up from germline, CDR1 is LNHNV and CDR2 is YYDKDF (reference sequence).

V usage is TRBV5-1 and J usage is TRBJ2-2, with 13 nucleotides matching TRBD2. Looked up from germline, CDR1 is SGHRS and CDR2 is YFSETQ. This CDR3 has 16 residues. With V trimmed by 0 bases and J by 7 bases, 3 bases remained unmatched. The CDR3 is CASSLGTSGSHGELFF. The DNA for the CDR3 is TGCGCCAGCAGCTTGGGGACTAGCGGGAGCCACGGGGAGCTGTTTTTT.

This clonotype was seen more than once but under ten times. This chain connects TRBV7-2 to TRBJ1-5; 10 nucleotides match TRBD1. CDR3 length: 17 residues. The V and J ends lost 5 bases and 6 bases, in that order; junction bases with no gene match: 13. The germline gives CDR1 SGHTA, CDR2 FQGNSA. CDR3: CASSQLLTGGLSQPQHF. The CDR3 DNA follows: TGTGCCAGCAGCCAGCTCCTGACAGGGGGCTTAAGTCAGCCCCAGCATTTT.

This clonotype was picked up a small number of times. V is TRBV28 and J is TRBJ1-1; tentatively, D is TRBD1 (5 bases). The CDR3 spans 16 residues. CDR1 is MDHEN, CDR2 SYDVKM, per germline. V lost 3 bases and J lost 0, with 14 bases in between. This CDR3 reads CASSFVKGLMNTEAFF. CDR3 bases: TGTGCCAGCAGTTTTGTGAAGGGACTTATGAACACTGAAGCTTTCTTT.

The chain is built from TRBV2 and TRBJ1-1; 7 nucleotides agree with TRBD1. CDR3 length equals 14 residues. Germline trimming cut 10 bases from V and 1 base from J; bases unmatched to any gene: 9. The V gene's germline CDR1 is SNHLY and CDR2 FYNNEI. The CDR3 coding sequence is TGTGCCACCTACTCGGGACAGTGGAACACTGAAGCTTTCTTT. Translated, it gives CATYSGQWNTEAFF.

This clonotype was picked up one time. The V call is TRBV4-1, the J call TRBJ2-1; TRBD2 matches at 9 bases. Trimming at V came to 5 bases and at J to 0 bases, leaving 5 bases not matched to a gene. This CDR3 spans 16 amino acids. Germline CDR1 MGHRA, CDR2 YSYEKL. The CDR3: CASSGLARRSYNEQFF. The CDR3 bases are TGCGCCAGCAGCGGACTAGCGAGACGCTCCTACAATGAGCAGTTCTTC.

V gene TRBV7-9 combines with J gene TRBJ2-1, with 8 bases lining up with TRBD1. The CDR3 has 15 residues. With V trimmed by 5 bases and J by 3 bases, 6 bases remained unmatched. CDR1 and CDR2 (germline): SEHNR, FQNEAQ (reference sequence). The CDR3 sequence is CASSPRQGYYNEQFF. The DNA for the CDR3 is TGTGCCAGCAGCCCAAGACAGGGGTACTACAATGAGCAGTTCTTC.

Written as DNA, the CDR3 is TGTGCCAGCAGGATCGGACGGCCGTACGAGCAGTACTTC. Translation: CASRIGRPYEQYF. The rearrangement joins TRBV28 to TRBJ2-7; D uncertain. Germline lookup yields CDR1 MDHEN and CDR2 SYDVKM. With 6 bases removed from V and 4 bases from J, the gap between germline ends came to 13 bases. The CDR3 has 13 residues.

The chain joins TRBV2 to TRBJ2-3; TRBD1 matches 8 bases. The V and J ends lost 7 bases and 1 base, in that order; junction bases with no gene match: 1. The germline CDR1 and CDR2 sequences are SNHLY and FYNNEI. This CDR3 is built from 13 residues. DNA for the CDR3: TGTGCCAGCAAGGACAGGGGCACAGATACGCAGTATTTT. Protein: CASKDRGTDTQYF.

This clonotype showed up just a few times. The rearrangement links TRBV4-2 to TRBJ1-4; D possibly corresponds to TRBD1 (5 bases). CDR1 and CDR2 from the germline V gene are LGHNA and YNFKEQ. This CDR3 spans 15 amino acids. V was pared by 1 base and J by 8 bases, with 14 bases between. For the CDR3, the DNA is TGTGCCAGCAGCCAAGGGGGCCCGGGGGAAGAAAAACTGTTTTTT. The encoded protein is CASSQGGPGEEKLFF.

This clonotype showed up many times. The V gene is TRBV5-1, the J gene TRBJ1-4; D perhaps matches TRBD1 (5 bases). From germline, CDR1 is SGHRS and CDR2 YFSETQ. V dropped 3 bases and J dropped 7 bases, with 16 bases sitting between them. The CDR3 loop spans 15 amino acids. The CDR3 loop is CASSSGSSGGEKLFF. The CDR3 DNA reads as TGCGCCAGCAGCTCTGGGTCCTCTGGGGGTGAAAAACTGTTTTTT. Full variable domain (outside the CDR3, taken from reference TRBV5-1 and TRBJ1-4): KAGVTQTPRYLIKTRGQQVTLSCSPISGHRSVSWYQQTPGQGLQFLFEYFSETQRNKGNFPGRFSGRQFSNSRSEMNVSTLELGDSALYLCASSSGSSGGEKLFFGSGTQLSVL.

The chain has TRBV24-1 and TRBJ2-4; 7 positions agree with TRBD1. V lost 0 bases, J lost 8 bases, and 6 bases stayed unmatched. Germline loops: CDR1 KGHDR, CDR2 SFDVKD. The CDR3 contains 15 residues. The CDR3: CATSDLRTGEDIQYF. CDR3 DNA sequence: TGTGCCACCAGTGATTTGCGGACAGGAGAGGACATTCAGTACTTC.

This chain links TRBV5-1 with TRBJ1-1, with 8 bases aligning to TRBD1. This CDR3 is built from 16 residues. Germline-derived CDR1 and CDR2 are SGHRS and YFSETQ. V dropped 7 bases and J dropped 5; count of bases not matched to a gene: 16. DNA for the CDR3: TGCGCCAGCGGCAACGACAGGGGCAATCCGGGGACTGAAGCTTTCTTT. Translated, it gives CASGNDRGNPGTEAFF. Full variable domain (rest looked up from reference TRBV5-1 and TRBJ1-1): KAGVTQTPRYLIKTRGQQVTLSCSPISGHRSVSWYQQTPGQGLQFLFEYFSETQRNKGNFPGRFSGRQFSNSRSEMNVSTLELGDSALYLCASGNDRGNPGTEAFFGQGTRLTVV.

This chain's CDR3 is CATSSQVESSYNEQFF. CDR3 in DNA: TGTGCCACCAGCAGCCAGGTGGAGAGCTCCTACAATGAGCAGTTCTTC. This chain joins TRBV15 and TRBJ2-1; unclear D gene. From germline, CDR1 is LNHNV and CDR2 YYDKDF (reference sequence). Trimming stripped 3 bases from V and 0 bases from J, with 12 bases between. The CDR3 has 16 amino acids.

A few counts support this clonotype. The chain uses TRBV4-1 and TRBJ1-4; tentative D call: TRBD1 (6 bases). V gave up 3 bases and J gave up 3 bases, with 11 bases separating them. The germline V gene encodes CDR1 MGHRA and CDR2 YSYEKL. The CDR3 covers 15 residues. The CDR3 DNA follows: TGCGCCAGCAGCCAGCCGGACAGACCTAATGAAAAACTGTTTTTT. Residues: CASSQPDRPNEKLFF.

The V gene is TRBV9, the J gene TRBJ2-2; 13 positions agree with TRBD2. Germline CDR1 SGDLS, CDR2 YYNGEE. CDR3 length: 17 residues. V lost 2 bases and J lost 6; bases outside the gene matches: 7. The CDR3 region has the DNA TGTGCCAGCAGCGTCCGGACTAGCGGGAGTAGAGCCGGGGAGCTGTTTTTT. Protein sequence: CASSVRTSGSRAGELFF.

The chain has TRBV4-3 and TRBJ2-5, with 11 bases lining up with TRBD2. The CDR3 is 16 amino acids. Looked up from germline, CDR1 is LGHNA and CDR2 is YSLEER. V lost 2 bases, J lost 0 bases, and 2 bases stayed unmatched. DNA for the CDR3: TGCGCCAGCAGCCAAATACTAGCGGGAGACCAAGAGACCCAGTACTTC. Translation: CASSQILAGDQETQYF.

This clonotype was seen only a few times. The V gene is TRBV5-1, the J gene TRBJ2-2; TRBD1 matches 8 bases. CDR1 SGHRS and CDR2 YFSETQ come from the germline V gene. V shed 0 bases and J 3 bases; nucleotides not matched to a gene: 7. The CDR3 consists of 17 residues. The CDR3 spells CASSLDPQGADTGELFF. Written as DNA, the CDR3 is TGCGCCAGCAGCTTGGACCCGCAGGGGGCTGACACCGGGGAGCTGTTTTTT.

In this sample, this clonotype turned up a few times. The chain combines TRBV7-9 with TRBJ1-1, with 7 bases aligning to TRBD1. Germline V gives CDR1 SEHNR, CDR2 FQNEAQ (reference sequence). This CDR3 spans 12 amino acids. Trimming at V came to 6 bases and at J to 7 bases, leaving 5 bases not matched to a gene. Here the CDR3 DNA reads TGTGCCAGCAGTAGACAGGGCCGTGAAGCTTTCTTT. Protein sequence: CASSRQGREAFF. The full variable domain, rest sourced from reference TRBV7-9 and TRBJ1-1, is DTGVSQNPRHKITKRGQNVTFRCDPISEHNRLYWYRQTLGQGPEFLTYFQNEAQLEKSRLLSDRFSAERPKGSFSTLEIQRTEQGDSAMYLCASSRQGREAFFGQGTRLTVV.